This T cell receptor (beta chain) was sequenced for a study of cytomegalovirus exposure and HLA in healthy donors. Germline CDR1 is LGHNA and CDR2 is YSLEER. The CDR3 is 17 residues long. Germline trimming cut 0 bases from V and 7 bases from J; bases unmatched to any gene: 12. Both 60 Vbeta primers and 13 Jbeta primers went into the PCR. Profiling relied on immunoSEQ multiplex PCR, and the TCRdb table lists in-frame clones only, not all of them. The sample consists of 150,000 to 190,000 clones, 80% to 90% of them appearing once. This TCR came from a woman aged 18-30 years in good health and CMV-seronegative. Sequenced material: PBMCs. The J gene is TRBJ2-1, the V gene TRBV4-3, with 7 bases aligning to TRBD2. The CDR3 protein is CASSQERAGVSLNEQFF. The CDR3 nucleotides read TGCGCCAGCAGCCAAGAGAGGGCGGGAGTAAGTTTGAATGAGCAGTTCTTC.